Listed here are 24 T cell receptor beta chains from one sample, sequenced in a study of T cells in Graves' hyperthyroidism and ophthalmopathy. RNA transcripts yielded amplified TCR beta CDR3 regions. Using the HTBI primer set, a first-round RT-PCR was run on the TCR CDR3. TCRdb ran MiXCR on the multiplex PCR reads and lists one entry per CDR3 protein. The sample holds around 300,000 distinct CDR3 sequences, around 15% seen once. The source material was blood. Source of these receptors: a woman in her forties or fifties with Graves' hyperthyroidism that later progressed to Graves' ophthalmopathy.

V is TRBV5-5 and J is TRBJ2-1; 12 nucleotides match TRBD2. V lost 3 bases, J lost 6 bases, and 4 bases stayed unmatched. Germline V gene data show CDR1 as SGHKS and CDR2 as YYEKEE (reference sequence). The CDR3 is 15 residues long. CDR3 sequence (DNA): TGTGCCAGCAGCTCCGGGACTAGCGGGCTCAATGAGCAGTTCTTC. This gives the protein CASSSGTSGLNEQFF.

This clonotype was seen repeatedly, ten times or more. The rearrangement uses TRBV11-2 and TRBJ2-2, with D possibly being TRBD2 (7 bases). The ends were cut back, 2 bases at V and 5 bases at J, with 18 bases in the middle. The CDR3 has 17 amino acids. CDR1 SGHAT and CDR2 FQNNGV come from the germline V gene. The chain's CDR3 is CASSLLGAGVRTGELFF. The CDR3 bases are TGTGCCAGCAGCTTATTGGGGGCGGGAGTAAGGACCGGGGAGCTGTTTTTT.

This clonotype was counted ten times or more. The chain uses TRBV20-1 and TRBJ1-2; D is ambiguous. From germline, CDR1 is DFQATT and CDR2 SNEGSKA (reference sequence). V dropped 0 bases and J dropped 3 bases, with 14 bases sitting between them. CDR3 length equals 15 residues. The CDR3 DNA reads TGCAGTGCTAGAGATGGACGGCTGCCCCACTATGGCTACACCTTC. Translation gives CSARDGRLPHYGYTF.

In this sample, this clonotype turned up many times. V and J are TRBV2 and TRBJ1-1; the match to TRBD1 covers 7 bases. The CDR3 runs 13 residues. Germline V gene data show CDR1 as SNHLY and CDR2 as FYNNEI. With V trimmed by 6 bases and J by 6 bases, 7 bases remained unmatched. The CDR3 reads CASRSQGRAEAFF. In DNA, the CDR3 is TGTGCCAGCAGGTCACAGGGGAGGGCTGAAGCTTTCTTT.

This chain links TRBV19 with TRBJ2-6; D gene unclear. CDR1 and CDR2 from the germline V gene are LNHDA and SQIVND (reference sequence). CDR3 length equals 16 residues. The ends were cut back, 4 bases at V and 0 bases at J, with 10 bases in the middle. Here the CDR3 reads CASSNGRTSGANVLTF. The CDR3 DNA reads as TGTGCCAGTAGTAATGGACGGACCTCTGGGGCCAACGTCCTGACTTTC.

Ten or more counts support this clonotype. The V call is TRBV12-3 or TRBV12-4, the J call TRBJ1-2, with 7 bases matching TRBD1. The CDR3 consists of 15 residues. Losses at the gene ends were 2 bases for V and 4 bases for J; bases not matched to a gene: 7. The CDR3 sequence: CASSLRQGVIYGYTF. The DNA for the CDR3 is TGTGCCAGCAGTTTACGACAGGGCGTTATCTATGGCTACACCTTC.

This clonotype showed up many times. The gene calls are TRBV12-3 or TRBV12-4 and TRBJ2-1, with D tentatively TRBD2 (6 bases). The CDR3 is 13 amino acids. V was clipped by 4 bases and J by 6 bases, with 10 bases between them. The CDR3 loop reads CASSWQGLNEQFF. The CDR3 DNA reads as TGTGCCAGCAGTTGGCAGGGACTCAATGAGCAGTTCTTC.

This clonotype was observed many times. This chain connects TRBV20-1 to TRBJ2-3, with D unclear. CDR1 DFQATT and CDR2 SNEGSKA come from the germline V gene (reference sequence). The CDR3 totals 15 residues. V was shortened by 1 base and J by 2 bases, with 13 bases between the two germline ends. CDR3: CSARVGRLNTDTQYF. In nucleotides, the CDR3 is TGCAGTGCTAGAGTTGGACGGCTTAACACAGATACGCAGTATTTT.

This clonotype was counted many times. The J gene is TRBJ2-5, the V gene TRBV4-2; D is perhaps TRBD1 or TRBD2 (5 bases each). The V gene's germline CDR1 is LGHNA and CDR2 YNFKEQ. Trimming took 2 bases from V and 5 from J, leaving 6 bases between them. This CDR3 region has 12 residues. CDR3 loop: CASSQWGETQYF. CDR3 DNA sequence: TGTGCCAGCAGCCAATGGGGGGAGACCCAGTACTTC.

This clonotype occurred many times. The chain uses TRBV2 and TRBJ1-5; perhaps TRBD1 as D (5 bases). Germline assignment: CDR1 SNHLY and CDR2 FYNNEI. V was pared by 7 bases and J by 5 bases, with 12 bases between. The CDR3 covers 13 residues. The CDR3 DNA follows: TGTGCCAGCACCCAGGGTTTCGATCAGCCCCAGCATTTT. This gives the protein CASTQGFDQPQHF. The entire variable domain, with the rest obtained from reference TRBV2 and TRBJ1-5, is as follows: EPEVTQTPSHQVTQMGQEVILRCVPISNHLYFYWYRQILGQKVEFLVSFYNNEISEKSEIFDDQFSVERPDGSNFTLKIRSTKLEDSAMYFCASTQGFDQPQHFGDGTRLSIL.

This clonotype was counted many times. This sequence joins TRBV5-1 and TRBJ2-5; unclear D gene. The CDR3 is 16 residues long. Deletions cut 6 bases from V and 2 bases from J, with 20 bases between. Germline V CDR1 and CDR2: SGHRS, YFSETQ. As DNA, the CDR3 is TGCGCCAGCATCCAAGAACCTGGCCCAATGCAAGAGACCCAGTACTTC. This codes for CASIQEPGPMQETQYF.

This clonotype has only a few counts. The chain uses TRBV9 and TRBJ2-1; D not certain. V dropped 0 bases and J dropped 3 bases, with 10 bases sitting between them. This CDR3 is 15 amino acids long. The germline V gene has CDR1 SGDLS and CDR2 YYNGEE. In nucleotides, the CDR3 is TGTGCCAGCAGCGTAGGCGGCCCGAGCTACAATGAGCAGTTCTTC. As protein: CASSVGGPSYNEQFF.

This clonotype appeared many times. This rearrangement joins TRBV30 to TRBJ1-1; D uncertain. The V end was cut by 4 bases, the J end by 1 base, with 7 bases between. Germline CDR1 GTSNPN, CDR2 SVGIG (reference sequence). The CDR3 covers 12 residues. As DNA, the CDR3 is TGTGCCTGGACCAACTGGAACACTGAAGCTTTCTTT. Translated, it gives CAWTNWNTEAFF.

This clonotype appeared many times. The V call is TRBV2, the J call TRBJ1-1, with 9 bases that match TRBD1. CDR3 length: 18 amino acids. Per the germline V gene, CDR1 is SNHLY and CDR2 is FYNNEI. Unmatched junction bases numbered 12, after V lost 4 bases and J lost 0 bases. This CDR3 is CASSAYRGQIGLNTEAFF. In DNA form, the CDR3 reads TGTGCCAGCAGTGCCTACAGGGGGCAGATCGGTTTGAACACTGAAGCTTTCTTT.

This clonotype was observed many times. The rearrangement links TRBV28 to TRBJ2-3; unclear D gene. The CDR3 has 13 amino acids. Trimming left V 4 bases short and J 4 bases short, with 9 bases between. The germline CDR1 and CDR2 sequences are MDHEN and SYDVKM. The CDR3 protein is CASSSPASDTQYF. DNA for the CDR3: TGTGCCAGCAGTTCTCCTGCGTCAGATACGCAGTATTTT.

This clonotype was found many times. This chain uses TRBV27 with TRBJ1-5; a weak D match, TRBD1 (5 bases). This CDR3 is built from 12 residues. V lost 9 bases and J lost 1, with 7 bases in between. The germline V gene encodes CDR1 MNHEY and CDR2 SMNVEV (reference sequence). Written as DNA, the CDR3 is TGTGCCAGTTGGGACAGCAATCAGCCCCAGCATTTT. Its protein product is CASWDSNQPQHF.

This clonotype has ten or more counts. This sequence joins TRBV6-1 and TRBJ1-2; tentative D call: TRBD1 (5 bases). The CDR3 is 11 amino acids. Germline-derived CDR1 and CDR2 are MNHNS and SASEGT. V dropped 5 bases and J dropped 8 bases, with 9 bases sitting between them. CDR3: CASSPGTGYTF. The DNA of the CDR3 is TGTGCCAGCAGTCCCGGGACCGGCTACACCTTC.

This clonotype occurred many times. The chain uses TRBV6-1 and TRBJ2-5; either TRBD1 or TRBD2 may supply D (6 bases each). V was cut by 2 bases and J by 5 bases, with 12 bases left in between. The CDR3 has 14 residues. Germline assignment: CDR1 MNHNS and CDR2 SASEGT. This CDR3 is CASSEQRGRETQYF. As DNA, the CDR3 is TGTGCCAGCAGTGAACAAAGGGGGAGGGAGACCCAGTACTTC.

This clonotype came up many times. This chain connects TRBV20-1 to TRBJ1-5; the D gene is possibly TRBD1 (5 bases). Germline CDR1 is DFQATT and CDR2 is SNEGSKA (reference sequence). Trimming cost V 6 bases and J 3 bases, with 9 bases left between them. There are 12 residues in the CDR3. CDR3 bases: TGCAGTGCCGGGGGTCCCAATCAGCCCCAGCATTTT. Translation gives CSAGGPNQPQHF.

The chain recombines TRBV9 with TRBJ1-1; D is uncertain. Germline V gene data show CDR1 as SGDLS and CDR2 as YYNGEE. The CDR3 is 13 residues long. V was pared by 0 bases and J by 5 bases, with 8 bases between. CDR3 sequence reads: CASSVESRTEAFF. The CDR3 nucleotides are TGTGCCAGCAGCGTAGAATCCCGGACTGAAGCTTTCTTT. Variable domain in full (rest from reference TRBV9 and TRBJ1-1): DSGVTQTPKHLITATGQRVTLRCSPRSGDLSVYWYQQSLDQGLQFLIQYYNGEERAKGNILERFSAQQFPDLHSELNLSSLELGDSALYFCASSVESRTEAFFGQGTRLTVV.

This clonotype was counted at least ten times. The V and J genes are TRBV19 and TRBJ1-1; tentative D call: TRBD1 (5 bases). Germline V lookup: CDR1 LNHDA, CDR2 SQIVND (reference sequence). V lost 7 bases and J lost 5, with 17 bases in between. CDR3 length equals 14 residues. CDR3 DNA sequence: TGTGCCAGTACCCTGAGTGGGGCCCGGACTGAAGCTTTCTTT. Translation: CASTLSGARTEAFF. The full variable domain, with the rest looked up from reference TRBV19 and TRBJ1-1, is DGGITQSPKYLFRKEGQNVTLSCEQNLNHDAMYWYRQDPGQGLRLIYYSQIVNDFQKGDIAEGYSVSREKKESFPLTVTSAQKNPTAFYLCASTLSGARTEAFFGQGTRLTVV.

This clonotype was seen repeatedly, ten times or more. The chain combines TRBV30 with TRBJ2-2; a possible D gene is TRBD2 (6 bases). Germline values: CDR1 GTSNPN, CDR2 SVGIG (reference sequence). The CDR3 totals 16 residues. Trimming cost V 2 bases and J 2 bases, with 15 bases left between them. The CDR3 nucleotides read TGTGCCTGGAGTCCAGCCTTGGGACTCAACACCGGGGAGCTGTTTTTT. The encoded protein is CAWSPALGLNTGELFF.

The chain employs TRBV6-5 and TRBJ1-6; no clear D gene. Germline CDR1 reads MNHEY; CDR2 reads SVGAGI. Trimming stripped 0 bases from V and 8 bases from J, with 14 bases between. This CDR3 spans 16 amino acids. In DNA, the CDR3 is TGTGCCAGCAGTTACTCGGCAATCCCGCGAGATTCACCCCTCCACTTT. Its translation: CASSYSAIPRDSPLHF.

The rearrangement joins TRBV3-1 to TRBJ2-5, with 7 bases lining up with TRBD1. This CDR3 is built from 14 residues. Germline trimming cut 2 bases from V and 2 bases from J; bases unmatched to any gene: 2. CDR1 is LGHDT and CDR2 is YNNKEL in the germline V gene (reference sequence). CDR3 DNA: TGTGCCAGCAGCCAAAGGGGGCCGCAAGAGACCCAGTACTTC. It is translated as CASSQRGPQETQYF.